These 7 T cell receptor beta chains originate from one sample sequenced in a study of T cells in Graves' hyperthyroidism and ophthalmopathy. RNA transcripts gave rise to amplified TCR beta CDR3 regions. HTBI primers were employed in a first-round RT-PCR of the TCR CDR3. TCRdb passed the multiplex PCR reads through MiXCR, listing each CDR3 protein once. This sample has hundreds of thousands of distinct CDR3 sequences, with around a sixth found just once. Sequenced input: blood. The receptors here all came from a woman aged 45-65 years with Graves' hyperthyroidism that later progressed to Graves' ophthalmopathy.

Notes on this clonotype: A much larger clone lies a single base off, so this may be a read error. The gene calls are TRBV2 and TRBJ2-1; TRBD1 agrees at 7 bases. The CDR3 has 15 amino acids. Germline V gene sequence: CDR1 SNHLY, CDR2 FYNNEI. Here the CDR3 DNA reads TGTGCCAGCAGAAACAGGGGTAGTTCCTACAATAAGCAGTTCTTC. As protein: CASRNRGSSYNKQFF.

V gene TRBV5-1 combines with J gene TRBJ1-4; D is unresolved. The CDR3 runs 13 residues. Trimming shortened V by 5 bases and J by 2 bases, and 7 bases separated the two germline ends. CDR1 and CDR2 (germline): SGHRS, YFSETQ. The CDR3 region is CASRSGTNEKLFF. CDR3 sequence (DNA): TGCGCCAGCAGAAGCGGGACTAATGAAAAACTGTTTTTT. The variable domain in full, with the rest retrieved from reference TRBV5-1 and TRBJ1-4, is KAGVTQTPRYLIKTRGQQVTLSCSPISGHRSVSWYQQTPGQGLQFLFEYFSETQRNKGNFPGRFSGRQFSNSRSEMNVSTLELGDSALYLCASRSGTNEKLFFGSGTQLSVL.

This clonotype was detected only a few times. A much larger clone lies one base from this, so it may be a read error. The chain recombines TRBV3-1 with TRBJ2-3; the D is unclear. The CDR3 is made up of 13 amino acids. CDR1 LGHDT and CDR2 YNNKEL come from the germline V gene (reference sequence). V was trimmed by 7 bases and J by 7 bases, leaving 15 bases between them. CDR3 coding DNA: TGTGCCAGCACCCTAGGACGGAGCTATACGCAGTATTTT. Amino acids: CASTLGRSYTQYF.

This chain connects TRBV7-9 to TRBJ1-1, with 8 bases fitting TRBD1. Germline lookup yields CDR1 SEHNR and CDR2 FQNEAQ (reference sequence). The V gene end was trimmed by 5 bases and the J gene end by 3 bases; junction bases not matched to a gene: 5. CDR3 length: 14 amino acids. CDR3 loop: CASSRDRSYTEAFF. As DNA, the CDR3 is TGTGCCAGCAGCCGGGACAGGTCATACACTGAAGCTTTCTTT.

This clonotype was detected only a few times. The V and J genes are TRBV27 and TRBJ1-5; D not certain. V was pared by 6 bases and J by 4 bases, with 10 bases between. The germline gives CDR1 MNHEY, CDR2 SMNVEV (reference sequence). The CDR3 consists of 13 residues. The CDR3 DNA follows: TGTGCCAGCAGCACCCGAACAAATCAGCCCCAGCATTTT. Its protein is CASSTRTNQPQHF.

This clonotype has a count of ten or more. This chain joins TRBV18 and TRBJ1-4, with a tentative D call TRBD1 (5 bases). Between the trimmed V and J ends, which lost 1 base and 0 bases, there was a span of 6 bases. CDR1 KGHSH and CDR2 LQKENI come from the germline V gene. The CDR3 has 15 residues. CDR3 region: CASSPRGATNEKLFF. CDR3 in DNA: TGTGCCAGCTCACCACGGGGGGCAACTAATGAAAAACTGTTTTTT.

This clonotype has at least ten counts. The chain is built from TRBV20-1 and TRBJ1-2; D not certain. The germline gives CDR1 DFQATT, CDR2 SNEGSKA (reference sequence). V was pared by 3 bases and J by 4 bases, with 9 bases between. This CDR3 contains 12 residues. CDR3 region: CSASEEVYGYTF. In DNA, the CDR3 is TGCAGTGCTAGTGAAGAGGTCTATGGCTACACCTTC.